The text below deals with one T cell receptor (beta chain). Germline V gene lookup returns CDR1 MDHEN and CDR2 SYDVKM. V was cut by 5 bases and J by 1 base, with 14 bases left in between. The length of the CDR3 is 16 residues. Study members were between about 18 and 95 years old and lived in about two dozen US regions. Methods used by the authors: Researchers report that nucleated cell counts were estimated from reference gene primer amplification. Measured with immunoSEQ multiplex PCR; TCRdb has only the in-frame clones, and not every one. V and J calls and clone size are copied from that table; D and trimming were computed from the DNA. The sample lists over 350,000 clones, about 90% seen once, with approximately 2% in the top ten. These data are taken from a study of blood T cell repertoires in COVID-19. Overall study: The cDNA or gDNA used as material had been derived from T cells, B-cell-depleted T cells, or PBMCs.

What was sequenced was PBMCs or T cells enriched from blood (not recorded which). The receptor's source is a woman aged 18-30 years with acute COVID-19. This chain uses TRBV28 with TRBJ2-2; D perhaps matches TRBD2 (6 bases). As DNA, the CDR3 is TGTGCCAGCAGTCTAGGAGGGTACGAGAACACCGGGGAGCTGTTTTTT. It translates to CASSLGGYENTGELFF.